The rows below give T cell receptor beta chains drawn from one sample of a study of shared clonotypes between healthy human individuals. Sequenced by immunoSEQ multiplex PCR; TCRdb stores in-frame clones only, minus some. The table shows about 680,000 clones, with around 73% occurring only once. Material: memory CD4+ T cells sorted from blood. All receptors come from a woman aged 30 to 39 in good health. Both conserved end residues are part of each CDR3. Fields, in order: J gene, D gene, V gene, clone size, CDR3 DNA, CDR3 protein. The D gene is left open where the match is weak. For some rows the clone size is stated as once, few or many, or as a class when expanded; others skip it.

TRBJ2-1	.	TRBV20-1	.	TGCAGTGCCCGCGCGTCGATTGAGCAGTTCTTC	CSARASIEQFF
TRBJ1-5	.	TRBV5-1	.	TGCGCCAGCAGCTTGAAGGGCGGGCAGCCCCAGCATTTT	CASSLKGGQPQHF
TRBJ1-1	.	TRBV19	once	TGTGCCAGTAGTATTCAACGGGGGACTGAAGCTTTCTTT	CASSIQRGTEAFF
TRBJ2-3	TRBD2	TRBV10-1	.	TGCGCCAGCAGTGAGAGCCTAGCGGGAGAGGGCGCAGATACGCAGTATTTT	CASSESLAGEGADTQYF
TRBJ2-7	.	TRBV19	few	TGTGCCAGTAGTATATTGGCGGGCCCATACGAGCAGTACTTC	CASSILAGPYEQYF
TRBJ1-4	.	TRBV5-1	.	TGCGCCAGCAGCTTGACGGCCACAGCAACTAATGAAAAACTGTTTTTT	CASSLTATATNEKLFF
TRBJ1-1	.	TRBV5-1	.	TGCGCCAGCAGCTTGGACAGGGAAGCTTTCTTT	CASSLDREAFF
TRBJ1-5	.	TRBV19	once	TGTGCCAGTAGGCCCCCCGCAGCCGGCAATCAGCCCCAGCATTTT	CASRPPAAGNQPQHF
TRBJ1-1	.	TRBV9	once	TGTGCCAGCAGCCCCACGAGTGCCGTGAACACTGAAGCTTTCTTT	CASSPTSAVNTEAFF
TRBJ1-2	TRBD1	TRBV18	.	TGTGCCAGCTCACCCCGGACAGGGAACTATGGCTACACCTTC	CASSPRTGNYGYTF
TRBJ2-1	TRBD2	TRBV19	few	TGTGCCAGTAGCAGTAGCGGGAGCTCCTACAATGAGCAGTTCTTC	CASSSSGSSYNEQFF
TRBJ2-3	.	TRBV2	.	TGTGCCAGCACCCTGGAGGATACGCAGTATTTT	CASTLEDTQYF
TRBJ2-1	TRBD2	TRBV5-4	.	TGTGCCAGCAGCTTGGCCGGGGCGGGAGGGTTTGAGCAGTTCTTC	CASSLAGAGGFEQFF
TRBJ1-3	.	TRBV28	.	TGTGCCAGCAGTTTATCCCGGCCGGAGAGCGCCACCATATATTTT	CASSLSRPESATIYF
TRBJ1-1	.	TRBV4-1	.	TGCGCCAGCAGCCAAATTGCAGTCCAGATGAACACTGAAGCTTTCTTT	CASSQIAVQMNTEAFF
TRBJ2-5	TRBD2	TRBV7-7	.	TGTGCCAGCAGCCCGACCGGACTAGCGAGGGAGCAGTACTTC	CASSPTGLAREQYF
TRBJ2-3	.	TRBV7-2	.	TGTGCCAGCAGCTTAGTTGCCTTAATCACAGATACGCAGTATTTT	CASSLVALITDTQYF
TRBJ1-2	TRBD1	TRBV27	few	TGTGCCACCTCGAGGGGATCACAGGGCAGGGGGTTCTATGGCTACACCTTC	CATSRGSQGRGFYGYTF
TRBJ1-2	.	TRBV6-1	few	TGTGCCAGCAGTGAGCAACAGGGATTGCATGGCTACACCTTC	CASSEQQGLHGYTF
TRBJ2-3	.	TRBV6-6	.	TGTGCCAGCAGTTACTCGGGGCTAGTAACAGATACGCAGTATTTT	CASSYSGLVTDTQYF
TRBJ1-3	TRBD1	TRBV6-4	once	TGTGCCAGCAGTGATTCCAGGGGGCTAAACTCTGGAAACACCATATATTTT	CASSDSRGLNSGNTIYF
TRBJ2-3	.	TRBV4-1	.	TGCGCCAGCAGCCAAGATCTGGTGAACTCCTGGTACCCAGATACGCAGTATTTT	CASSQDLVNSWYPDTQYF
TRBJ2-1	.	TRBV7-6	.	TGTGCCAGCAGCGCTGGTAGGCAGGATCGTCTCTACAATGAGCAGTTCTTC	CASSAGRQDRLYNEQFF
TRBJ1-4	.	TRBV7-9	many	TGTGCCAGCAGCTCCCCGACGGACGCAACTAATGAAAAACTGTTTTTT	CASSSPTDATNEKLFF
TRBJ2-7	.	TRBV5-1	.	TGCGCCAGCAGTAGTACAGGGAACGAGCAGTACTTC	CASSSTGNEQYF
TRBJ2-5	.	TRBV10-2	.	TGCGCCAGCAGGTCGATGGTAGGGCCCCAGTACTTC	CASRSMVGPQYF
TRBJ2-7	TRBD1	TRBV29-1	.	TGCAGCATCCCAGGGGGTACAGGACCCCGATCCGAGCAGTACTTC	CSIPGGTGPRSEQYF
TRBJ2-7	TRBD2	TRBV4-2	.	TGTGCCAGCAGCCAACCCGGCGGACTAGCGGGACCAAAGTCCTACGAGCAGTACTTC	CASSQPGGLAGPKSYEQYF
TRBJ2-6	.	TRBV4-2	.	TGTGCCAGCAGCCAAGAGTGGGCGGGGCTAGCGAGCTCTGGGGCCAACGTCCTGACTTTC	CASSQEWAGLASSGANVLTF
TRBJ2-1	.	TRBV10-3	.	TGTGCCATCAGCGGGCAAAGCTCCTACAATGAGCAGTTCTTC	CAISGQSSYNEQFF
TRBJ2-6	.	TRBV11-3	.	TGTGCCAGCAGCTTAGTCGCGATCTCTGGGGCCAACGTCCTGACTTTC	CASSLVAISGANVLTF
TRBJ2-3	.	TRBV5-1	few	TGCGCCAGCAGGATCCAGGCGGGCACAGATACGCAGTATTTT	CASRIQAGTDTQYF
TRBJ2-1	.	TRBV5-4	.	TGTGCCAGCAGCTTGGGTCGGGGTGGTCTAAGCTCCTACAATGAGCAGTTCTTC	CASSLGRGGLSSYNEQFF
TRBJ2-3	TRBD2	TRBV27	.	TGTGCCAGCAGTTTCAGTCGATCGGGCGGGAGACTTAGCACAGATACGCAGTATTTT	CASSFSRSGGRLSTDTQYF
TRBJ1-4	TRBD1	TRBV19	few	TGTGCCAGTAGTATAGCCGGGACAGGGAAAGAAAAACTGTTTTTT	CASSIAGTGKEKLFF
TRBJ2-7	TRBD2	TRBV5-1	.	TGCGCCAGCAGCTCCCGCCCGCTAGCGGCAGCCTCCAGTCGCTACGAGCAGTACTTC	CASSSRPLAAASSRYEQYF
TRBJ2-7	.	TRBV28	.	TGTGCCAGCAGTTTATATGCCTCGGGCCGGGGCTACGAGCAGTACTTC	CASSLYASGRGYEQYF
TRBJ2-7	.	TRBV5-1	.	TGCGCCAGTAATCCCGGGACACAGACCTACGAGCAGTACTTC	CASNPGTQTYEQYF
TRBJ1-1	TRBD1	TRBV10-2	.	TGCGCCAGCAGTGAACAGGGGGGCGGGGCTTTCTTT	CASSEQGGGAFF
TRBJ1-2	.	TRBV28	.	TGTGCCAGCAGTCCACCGTTCTATGGCTACACCTTC	CASSPPFYGYTF
TRBJ1-2	.	TRBV11-2	.	TGTGCCAGCAGCCCCCAACCCGATTATGGCTACACCTTC	CASSPQPDYGYTF
TRBJ2-1	TRBD1	TRBV14	few	TGTGCCAGCAGCCAAGACCCGACAGGGGGCAGTGAGCAGTTCTTC	CASSQDPTGGSEQFF
TRBJ2-7	.	TRBV19	many	TGTGCCAGTAGTATTCAGGGCGGGGCTGTTCACGAGCAGTACTTC	CASSIQGGAVHEQYF
TRBJ1-2	.	TRBV11-3	.	TGTGCCAGCAGCTTAGCCCCTGGACCATGGGGCTACACCTTC	CASSLAPGPWGYTF
TRBJ1-5	TRBD1	TRBV6-1	.	TGTGCCAGCGGATCTCGACAGGGTCGTCAGCCCCAGCATTTT	CASGSRQGRQPQHF
TRBJ1-1	.	TRBV29-1	.	TGCAGCGTTGAAGATGCTGCGGGGGGGACGAGAACTGAAGCTTTCTTT	CSVEDAAGGTRTEAFF
TRBJ1-2	.	TRBV7-2	.	TGTGCCAGCAGCCTCCACAGTGGGAGGGACTATGGCTACACCTTC	CASSLHSGRDYGYTF
TRBJ1-3	.	TRBV28	.	TGTGCCAGCAGACCCCGGGACCCTGGAAACACCATATATTTT	CASRPRDPGNTIYF
TRBJ2-1	.	TRBV10-3	.	TGTGCCATCAGTCCTCCCTCCTACAATGAGCAGTTCTTC	CAISPPSYNEQFF
TRBJ2-5	.	TRBV28	.	TGTGCCAGCAGCGAAACCAAAAGCTGGCGCGCCCAGTACTTC	CASSETKSWRAQYF
TRBJ1-4	.	TRBV28	once	TGTGCCAGCAGTTCGCCCGGGCGGAGGTACGCAACTAATGAAAAACTGTTTTTT	CASSSPGRRYATNEKLFF
TRBJ2-1	.	TRBV7-2	once	TGTGCCAGCAGCCCCTACACCTACAATGAGCAGTTCTTC	CASSPYTYNEQFF
TRBJ2-5	TRBD2	TRBV14	.	TGTGCCAGCAGGCGGGAGGGTTCGCGAGAGACCCAGTACTTC	CASRREGSRETQYF
TRBJ2-1	TRBD1	TRBV10-2	.	TGCGCCAGCAGTGAGTCAAGACGTACAGGGGGCCGCGCTGAGCAGTTCTTC	CASSESRRTGGRAEQFF
TRBJ2-1	TRBD2	TRBV6-4	.	TGTGCCAGCAGTGAATTTAGCGGGAGCTATGAGCAGTTCTTC	CASSEFSGSYEQFF
TRBJ2-1	.	TRBV23-1	.	TGCGCCAGCAGTCAATCTAAGTCTTACGGGAGTTATGGCTCCTACAATGAGCAGTTCTTC	CASSQSKSYGSYGSYNEQFF
TRBJ2-1	.	TRBV5-1	few	TGCGCCAGCAGCCAGACGACCTCACGTCTGAATGAGCAGTTCTTC	CASSQTTSRLNEQFF
TRBJ2-3	TRBD2	TRBV5-1	once	TGCGCCAGCAGCTTGTCGGGGGGTGATACGCAGTATTTT	CASSLSGGDTQYF